A single sample is the source of the 20 T cell receptor beta chains below, sequenced in a study of control samples from healthy donors and cancer patients. Clones were read by immunoSEQ multiplex PCR, and TCRdb kept only the in-frame ones, dropping some. The sample contains 130,000 or so clones, about 90% of which appear only once. Material: blood. These receptor sequences come from a man aged 60 to 69 in good health.

In its sample, this clone was seen a few times. The chain carries TRBV25-1 and TRBJ1-2; the match to TRBD1 covers 10 bases. The ends lost 2 bases at V and 4 bases at J; junction bases unmatched: 4. There are 15 residues in the CDR3. In germline, CDR1 is MGHDK, CDR2 SYGVNS. The CDR3 sequence: CASSEIGTGVYGYTF. CDR3 nucleotides: TGTGCCAGCAGTGAAATCGGGACAGGGGTCTATGGCTACACCTTC.

The chain joins TRBV10-3 to TRBJ2-7; 8 bases line up with TRBD1. CDR1 and CDR2 (germline): ENHRY, SYGVKD. The CDR3 spans 14 residues. Unmatched junction bases numbered 6, after V lost 4 bases and J lost 4 bases. The DNA for the CDR3 is TGTGCCATCAGTGCTACAGGGGGGAAATACGAGCAGTACTTC. The encoded protein is CAISATGGKYEQYF.

The rearrangement uses TRBV18 and TRBJ2-2; D gene ambiguous. The CDR3 covers 15 residues. Trimming shortened V by 2 bases and J by 4 bases, and 11 bases separated the two germline ends. CDR1 is KGHSH, CDR2 LQKENI, per germline. CDR3 protein: CASSPEQMGTGELFF. As DNA, the CDR3 is TGTGCCAGCTCACCAGAACAGATGGGCACCGGGGAGCTGTTTTTT. Complete variable domain (other parts from reference TRBV18 and TRBJ2-2): NAGVMQNPRHLVRRRGQEARLRCSPMKGHSHVYWYRQLPEEGLKFMVYLQKENIIDESGMPKERFSAEFPKEGPSILRIQQVVRGDSAAYFCASSPEQMGTGELFFGEGSRLTVL.

The V and J genes are TRBV3-1 (or the pseudogene TRBV3-2) and TRBJ2-7, with D possibly matching TRBD2 (5 bases). The V and J ends lost 2 bases and 6 bases respectively, with 8 bases between them. The V gene's germline CDR1 is LGHDT and CDR2 YNNKEL (reference sequence). CDR3 length equals 12 residues. This CDR3 is CASSQPRGEQYF. The CDR3 coding sequence is TGTGCCAGCAGCCAACCTCGGGGCGAGCAGTACTTC.

The V and J genes are TRBV3-1 (or the pseudogene TRBV3-2) and TRBJ2-1, with D tentatively TRBD2 (6 bases). The CDR3 runs to 15 residues. V was clipped by 0 bases and J by 10 bases, with 16 bases between them. Germline assignment: CDR1 LGHDT and CDR2 YNNKEL (reference sequence). For the CDR3, the DNA is TGTGCCAGCAGCCAAGATATTTATAGGGCGGGGGAGCAGTTCTTC. Translation gives CASSQDIYRAGEQFF.

The gene calls are TRBV7-3 and TRBJ1-1; D perhaps matches TRBD1 (6 bases). V was shortened by 1 base and J by 3 bases, with 12 bases between the two germline ends. The CDR3 is 15 residues long. Looked up from germline, CDR1 is SGHTA and CDR2 is FQGTGA. CDR3 loop: CASSLNPGVDTEAFF. CDR3 DNA: TGTGCCAGCAGCTTAAATCCAGGGGTGGACACTGAAGCTTTCTTT.

The gene calls are TRBV11-2 and TRBJ2-5; the match to TRBD1 covers 8 bases. This CDR3 contains 15 residues. Trimming cost V 2 bases and J 5 bases; bases outside gene matches: 7. CDR1 is SGHAT and CDR2 is FQNNGV in the germline V gene. The CDR3 spells CASSLLTGAWETQYF. The CDR3, as DNA: TGTGCCAGCAGCTTACTGACAGGGGCATGGGAGACCCAGTACTTC.

This clone was observed once. The chain recombines TRBV14 with TRBJ1-2; D call uncertain. CDR1 and CDR2 from the germline V gene are SGHDN and FVKESK. The CDR3 is made up of 13 amino acids. V shed 4 bases and J shed 2 bases, with 8 bases lying between them. This CDR3 reads CASSPYSNYGYTF. In DNA, the CDR3 is TGTGCCAGCAGCCCATACTCCAACTATGGCTACACCTTC.

The chain employs TRBV28 and TRBJ2-2; 8 bases line up with TRBD1. Germline loops: CDR1 MDHEN, CDR2 SYDVKM. CDR3 length: 17 amino acids. J lost 7 bases, V lost 3 bases, and 13 bases had no gene match. The CDR3 bases are TGTGCCAGCAGTTTGAATCAGGGGGCGAGTTTCATCGGGGAGCTGTTTTTT. This sequence encodes CASSLNQGASFIGELFF.

The table lists this clone with a count of one. This chain uses TRBV4-1 with TRBJ2-3; 12 bases fit TRBD2. The germline CDR1 and CDR2 sequences are MGHRA and YSYEKL. J was trimmed by 1 base and V by 4 bases; bases with no gene match: 6. The CDR3 consists of 17 residues. The CDR3 here is CASSLRTSGVGTDTQYF. The CDR3, as DNA: TGCGCCAGCAGCCTCCGGACTAGCGGGGTAGGCACAGATACGCAGTATTTT.

V is TRBV6-5 and J is TRBJ1-1; possibly TRBD1 for D (5 bases). Deletions cut 6 bases from V and 0 bases from J, with 11 bases between. Germline CDR1 MNHEY, CDR2 SVGAGI. CDR3 length equals 14 residues. The CDR3 loop is CASRRPTVNTEAFF. The CDR3 nucleotides are TGTGCCAGCAGGCGACCGACAGTGAACACTGAAGCTTTCTTT.

This clone occurred a few times. This sample includes further DNA sequences coding for the same CDR3. The chain is built from TRBV27 and TRBJ1-1; possibly TRBD1 for D (6 bases). Germline V gives CDR1 MNHEY, CDR2 SMNVEV (reference sequence). This CDR3 region has 12 residues. V lost 5 bases to trimming and J lost 5 bases, with 9 bases between them. CDR3 loop: CASSLDRTEAFF. CDR3 DNA sequence: TGTGCCAGCAGTCTCGACAGGACTGAAGCTTTCTTT.

J is TRBJ2-1 and V is TRBV24-1; D call uncertain. V shed 5 bases and J shed 0 bases, with 10 bases lying between them. The CDR3 spans 15 residues. Looked up from germline, CDR1 is KGHDR and CDR2 is SFDVKD. CDR3 loop: CATSVIGASYNEQFF. Here the CDR3 DNA reads TGTGCCACCAGTGTAATAGGCGCCTCCTACAATGAGCAGTTCTTC.

V usage is TRBV29-1 and J usage is TRBJ1-1, with a tentative D call TRBD1 (6 bases). This CDR3 comprises 13 residues. Germline CDR1 is SQVTM and CDR2 is ANQGSEA. V gave up 5 bases and J gave up 1 base, with 11 bases separating them. The CDR3 region has the DNA TGCAGCGTTACAGGGTTCCAGAACACTGAAGCTTTCTTT. Translation: CSVTGFQNTEAFF.

The V call is TRBV28, the J call TRBJ2-7; D unresolved. This CDR3 region has 12 residues. Looked up from germline, CDR1 is MDHEN and CDR2 is SYDVKM. Trimming removed 6 bases at V and 2 bases at J, with 8 bases between. CDR3 DNA sequence: TGTGCCAGCAGCCGCAGTACCTACGAGCAGTACTTC. It is translated as CASSRSTYEQYF.

This chain connects TRBV12-3 or TRBV12-4 to TRBJ1-6, with D hard to call. The CDR3 extends over 13 amino acids. V was shortened by 7 bases and J by 3 bases, with 7 bases between the two germline ends. CDR3 sequence (DNA): TGTGCCAGCACCAACGACTATAATTCACCCCTCCACTTT. Protein product: CASTNDYNSPLHF.

This chain links TRBV2 with TRBJ1-5; the match to TRBD1 covers 7 bases. The CDR3 runs to 13 residues. V shed 7 bases, J shed 6 bases, and the junction held 6 bases outside the gene matches. Germline values: CDR1 SNHLY, CDR2 FYNNEI. CDR3 protein: CASTSGGAQPQHF. As DNA, the CDR3 is TGTGCCAGCACTTCAGGGGGGGCTCAGCCCCAGCATTTT. The entire variable domain, with the rest obtained from reference TRBV2 and TRBJ1-5, is as follows: EPEVTQTPSHQVTQMGQEVILRCVPISNHLYFYWYRQILGQKVEFLVSFYNNEISEKSEIFDDQFSVERPDGSNFTLKIRSTKLEDSAMYFCASTSGGAQPQHFGDGTRLSIL.

The V gene is TRBV3-1 (or the pseudogene TRBV3-2), the J gene TRBJ2-3; perhaps TRBD2 as D (6 bases). The CDR3 totals 15 residues. Germline V gene lookup returns CDR1 LGHDT and CDR2 YNNKEL (reference sequence). Trimming left V 1 base short and J 2 bases short, with 10 bases between. Here the CDR3 DNA reads TGTGCCAGCAGCCAAGGGGGGGTAGCCACAGATACGCAGTATTTT. The encoded protein is CASSQGGVATDTQYF.

The CDR3 region is CASSLLGGQGPGNTIYF. The DNA for the CDR3 is TGTGCCAGCAGTTTATTGGGGGGGCAAGGACCTGGAAACACCATATATTTT. This chain connects TRBV28 to TRBJ1-3, with D possibly being TRBD1 (6 bases). This CDR3 spans 17 amino acids. The germline V gene has CDR1 MDHEN and CDR2 SYDVKM. Trimming pared 1 base from V and 2 bases from J, leaving 15 bases between.

The sample holds one count of this clone. The genes are TRBV18 and TRBJ1-3; no clear D. Germline CDR1 is KGHSH and CDR2 is LQKENI. Trimming shortened V by 3 bases and J by 6 bases, and 9 bases separated the two germline ends. This CDR3 contains 13 residues. This CDR3 is CASSPGQSNTIYF. CDR3 nucleotides: TGTGCCAGCTCACCGGGTCAGTCAAACACCATATATTTT.